This record concerns one T cell receptor (beta chain) sequence. The antigen is not known. This entry comes from a study of monozygotic twins with inflammatory bowel disease. Study conclusions and caveats: Especially with disease activity, IBD patients shared fewer clonotypes with others than healthy twins did.

CDR3 length: 15 residues. The germline V gene encodes CDR1 DFQATT and CDR2 SNEGSKA (reference sequence). cDNA was made in eight separate reactions per sample. For both chains, the TCRalpha and TCRbeta cDNA went through two nested PCRs of approximately 16 and 9 cycles. TCRdb reprocessed the 5' RACE reads, with one entry per CDR3 protein and no DNA. The data show under 150,000 distinct CDR3 sequences, and the top ten clones hold around 2.5%. This sequence joins TRBV20-1 and TRBJ1-2. This TCR was recovered from a human donor with ulcerative colitis or Crohn's disease, or a healthy co-twin of an affected twin (not recorded which). Material for sequencing was blood. The CDR3 reads CSARPGRGGVDGYTF.